These 18 T cell receptor beta chains originate from one sample sequenced in a study of T cell responses to AZD1222 COVID-19 vaccine. The method was immunoSEQ multiplex PCR; TCRdb's version includes in-frame clones alone and lacks a portion of them. The sample includes roughly 150,000 clones, 70% to 90% of them seen just once. This material consisted of peripheral blood, taken 28 days after the second AZD1222 dose. The receptors were sampled from an adult who received the AZD1222 COVID-19 vaccine.

V and J are TRBV5-5 and TRBJ1-2; possibly TRBD1 for D (6 bases). Germline V gene data show CDR1 as SGHKS and CDR2 as YYEKEE (reference sequence). The V and J ends lost 0 bases and 4 bases respectively, with 10 bases between them. The CDR3 length is 14 residues. The chain's CDR3 is CASSLVAGAYGYTF. The CDR3, as DNA: TGTGCCAGCAGCTTGGTTGCAGGGGCCTATGGCTACACCTTC. Drawing the rest from reference TRBV5-5 and TRBJ1-2, the complete variable domain is DAGVTQSPTHLIKTRGQQVTLRCSPISGHKSVSWYQQVLGQGPQFIFQYYEKEERGRGNFPDRFSARQFPNYSSELNVNALLLGDSALYLCASSLVAGAYGYTFGSGTRLTVV.

The chain has TRBV5-1 and TRBJ2-1, with D tentatively TRBD1 (5 bases). This CDR3 has 18 residues. Germline V CDR1 and CDR2: SGHRS, YFSETQ. Trimming took off 1 base at V and 3 bases at J, with 20 bases between the two ends. DNA of the CDR3: TGCGCCAGCAGCTTGCAAGCGTTCTTCAGGGTAAGCTACAATGAGCAGTTCTTC. Protein sequence: CASSLQAFFRVSYNEQFF.

This chain uses TRBV19 with TRBJ1-2; no definite D call. V dropped 4 bases and J dropped 0 bases, with 9 bases sitting between them. CDR1 and CDR2 (germline): LNHDA, SQIVND (reference sequence). This CDR3 spans 14 amino acids. CDR3 region: CASSTDSANYGYTF. CDR3 nucleotides: TGTGCCAGTAGTACGGATTCAGCTAACTATGGCTACACCTTC.

This clone has a single count. The V and J genes are TRBV2 and TRBJ1-2; D unclear. V lost 5 bases and J lost 8, with 12 bases in between. Germline V CDR1 and CDR2: SNHLY, FYNNEI. CDR3 length: 12 residues. This CDR3 reads CASSKEINGYTF. DNA of the CDR3: TGTGCCAGCAGTAAAGAGATAAACGGCTACACCTTC.

The chain links TRBV5-1 to TRBJ2-3; D is uncertain. Germline V gene lookup returns CDR1 SGHRS and CDR2 YFSETQ. The CDR3 contains 15 residues. The ends were cut back, 0 bases at V and 0 bases at J, with 8 bases in the middle. Here the CDR3 reads CASSLEAPSTDTQYF. For the CDR3, the DNA is TGCGCCAGCAGCTTGGAAGCGCCTAGCACAGATACGCAGTATTTT.

The chain has TRBV2 and TRBJ1-2; tentatively, D is TRBD1 (6 bases). Germline loops: CDR1 SNHLY, CDR2 FYNNEI. The CDR3 is 15 amino acids. V was pared by 1 base and J by 5 bases, with 14 bases between. The CDR3 spells CASSEEGQNSYGYTF. In DNA form, the CDR3 reads TGTGCCAGCAGTGAAGAAGGACAGAACTCTTATGGCTACACCTTC.

V gene TRBV2 combines with J gene TRBJ1-2, with a tentative D call TRBD1 (6 bases). The V gene's germline CDR1 is SNHLY and CDR2 FYNNEI. CDR3 length equals 15 residues. The ends were cut back, 4 bases at V and 6 bases at J, with 18 bases in the middle. The CDR3 loop is CASSGQGRFVHGYTF. The CDR3 region has the DNA TGTGCCAGCAGTGGTCAGGGGCGTTTTGTTCATGGCTACACCTTC. The full variable domain, in which reference TRBV2 and TRBJ1-2 provide the parts outside the CDR3, is EPEVTQTPSHQVTQMGQEVILRCVPISNHLYFYWYRQILGQKVEFLVSFYNNEISEKSEIFDDQFSVERPDGSNFTLKIRSTKLEDSAMYFCASSGQGRFVHGYTFGSGTRLTVV.

The chain combines TRBV19 with TRBJ2-4; perhaps TRBD2 as D (5 bases). Germline V lookup: CDR1 LNHDA, CDR2 SQIVND (reference sequence). The V and J ends lost 3 bases and 9 bases respectively, with 18 bases between them. The CDR3 spans 15 residues. CDR3: CASSMGASSVGIQYF. The CDR3 DNA follows: TGTGCCAGTAGTATGGGAGCATCTTCAGTGGGCATTCAGTACTTC.

The chain employs TRBV25-1 and TRBJ1-3; tentative D call: TRBD1 (5 bases). The CDR3 consists of 15 residues. V was clipped by 4 bases and J by 4 bases, with 14 bases between them. From germline, CDR1 is MGHDK and CDR2 SYGVNS. CDR3 region: CASSGTGPGGNTIYF. CDR3 DNA sequence: TGTGCCAGCAGTGGTACAGGCCCGGGGGGAAACACCATATATTTT.

The rearrangement joins TRBV9 to TRBJ2-1; D may be TRBD1 (5 bases). Germline values: CDR1 SGDLS, CDR2 YYNGEE. The V end was cut by 1 base, the J end by 7 bases, with 15 bases between. CDR3 length: 15 residues. This CDR3 is CASSVRAGSNNEQFF. CDR3 nucleotide sequence: TGTGCCAGCAGCGTAAGGGCAGGGTCGAATAATGAGCAGTTCTTC. Full variable domain (remainder filled in from reference TRBV9 and TRBJ2-1): DSGVTQTPKHLITATGQRVTLRCSPRSGDLSVYWYQQSLDQGLQFLIQYYNGEERAKGNILERFSAQQFPDLHSELNLSSLELGDSALYFCASSVRAGSNNEQFFGPGTRLTVL.

This chain uses TRBV6-1 with TRBJ1-1; 7 bases agree with TRBD1. CDR3 size: 17 residues. Looked up from germline, CDR1 is MNHNS and CDR2 is SASEGT. V was pared by 0 bases and J by 4 bases, with 11 bases of the junction left unmatched. Written as DNA, the CDR3 is TGTGCCAGCAGTGAAGCCACCACAGGGGAGGGTGGCACTGAAGCTTTCTTT. It yields the protein CASSEATTGEGGTEAFF.

This chain joins TRBV29-1 and TRBJ2-7; D is perhaps TRBD1 or TRBD2 (5 bases each). The V end was cut by 4 bases, the J end by 3 bases, with 7 bases between. The CDR3 has 11 amino acids. The germline CDR1 and CDR2 sequences are SQVTM and ANQGSEA. DNA for the CDR3: TGCAGCGTTGGAGGGGACTACGAGCAGTACTTC. This translates into CSVGGDYEQYF.

This rearrangement joins TRBV29-1 to TRBJ2-2; no clear D. The V and J ends lost 0 bases and 5 bases respectively, with 10 bases between them. The germline CDR1 and CDR2 sequences are SQVTM and ANQGSEA. CDR3 length: 14 amino acids. The CDR3 is CSVEEQAGTGELFF. CDR3 nucleotides: TGCAGCGTTGAAGAGCAGGCAGGAACCGGGGAGCTGTTTTTT.

This chain links TRBV11-2 with TRBJ2-5, with TRBD2 matching 9 bases. Trimming removed 1 base from V and 5 bases from J; junction bases left unmatched: 8. From germline, CDR1 is SGHAT and CDR2 FQNNGV. The CDR3 is made up of 16 amino acids. In nucleotides, the CDR3 is TGTGCCAGCAGCTTAGGAGCGGGGGGCCTCCGGGAGACCCAGTACTTC. Protein product: CASSLGAGGLRETQYF.

V usage is TRBV12-3 or TRBV12-4 and J usage is TRBJ1-1; D not resolved. CDR3 size: 11 residues. V gave up 2 bases and J gave up 7 bases, with 5 bases separating them. CDR3 residues: CASSLIGEAFF. CDR3 nucleotides: TGTGCCAGCAGTTTAATAGGTGAAGCTTTCTTT.

The genes are TRBV7-9 and TRBJ1-5; 11 positions agree with TRBD1. The CDR3 covers 19 residues. Germline V gene lookup returns CDR1 SEHNR and CDR2 FQNEAQ (reference sequence). V shed 1 base and J 0 bases; nucleotides not matched to a gene: 8. The CDR3 loop reads CASSLVWTGGSSSNQPQHF. CDR3 sequence (DNA): TGTGCCAGCAGCTTAGTCTGGACAGGGGGCTCCAGTAGCAATCAGCCCCAGCATTTT.

The chain joins TRBV19 to TRBJ2-4; D gene ambiguous. CDR1 and CDR2 (germline): LNHDA, SQIVND (reference sequence). Trimming removed 7 bases at V and 1 base at J, with 11 bases between. This CDR3 has 14 amino acids. CDR3 sequence reads: CASIDPGAKNIQYF. The CDR3 bases are TGTGCCAGTATCGACCCCGGGGCCAAAAACATTCAGTACTTC.

This clone was recorded once. The gene calls are TRBV19 and TRBJ1-1; D perhaps matches TRBD1 (6 bases). The germline CDR1 and CDR2 sequences are LNHDA and SQIVND (reference sequence). The V and J ends lost 6 bases and 4 bases respectively, with 27 bases between them. The CDR3 spans 18 residues. DNA for the CDR3: TGTGCCAGTAGGCCTCTTACAAACCTCAGGGGAGTCGTCACTGAAGCTTTCTTT. Protein: CASRPLTNLRGVVTEAFF. Based on the CDR3 plus reference TRBV19 and TRBJ1-1, the full variable domain is DGGITQSPKYLFRKEGQNVTLSCEQNLNHDAMYWYRQDPGQGLRLIYYSQIVNDFQKGDIAEGYSVSREKKESFPLTVTSAQKNPTAFYLCASRPLTNLRGVVTEAFFGQGTRLTVV.